These 29 T cell receptor beta chains came from one sample sequenced in a study of tumor and adjacent non-tumor tissue in lung cancer. The library came from three nested PCR rounds adapted from ARM-PCR protocols. A single record per CDR3 protein comes from TCRdb applying MiXCR to the multiplex PCR reads. Here the sample spans 94,000 or so distinct CDR3 sequences, more than 75% being singletons. This sample's RNA came from whole unsorted tissue. The normal lung tissue was taken more than 3 cm from the tumor edge. Source material: distant non-tumor lung tissue. All receptors derive from a woman between 50 and 59 years old with non-small cell lung cancer.

A note on this clonotype: A much larger clone sits a single nucleotide away, making a read error possible. The chain has TRBV19 and TRBJ1-5; D is ambiguous. Germline CDR1 and CDR2: LNHDA and SQIVND (reference sequence). The ends were cut back, 4 bases at V and 5 bases at J, with 9 bases in the middle. The CDR3 consists of 13 residues. CDR3 residues: CASSTGLYQPQHF. The CDR3 coding sequence is TGTGCCAGTAGTACCGGACTTTATCAGCCCCAGCATTTT.

This clonotype was counted only a few times. A much larger clone differs from this one at a single base, so this may be a read error. Here the CDR3 reads CVSSLGADSLSLHF. DNA for the CDR3: TGTGTCAGCAGTTTAGGAGCCGATTCGTTATCCCTCCACTTT. The genes are TRBV28 and TRBJ1-6, with D hard to call. In germline, CDR1 is MDHEN, CDR2 SYDVKM. This CDR3 is built from 14 residues.

Comment on this clonotype: A much larger clone lies a single base off, so this may be a read error. The V and J genes are TRBV28 and TRBJ1-6, with 7 bases fitting TRBD1. The germline gives CDR1 MDHEN, CDR2 SYDVKM. This CDR3 is 12 amino acids long. CDR3 sequence: CASSTQGTPFHF. CDR3 nucleotide sequence: TGTGCCAGCAGTACACAGGGGACACCCTTCCACTTT.

This clonotype was seen a handful of times. Mismatch with germline at one junction end may stem from a read error. The V gene is TRBV11-2, the J gene TRBJ1-1; maybe TRBD1 (5 bases). The germline V gene has CDR1 SGHAT and CDR2 FQNNGV. The CDR3 is 15 residues long. The CDR3 bases are TGTGTCAGCAGCTTAGAGCCGGGGGTGAATACTGAAGCTTTCTTT. Translation: CVSSLEPGVNTEAFF.

This clonotype was recorded many times. CDR3 coding DNA: TGTGCCGCGAATACCGGGACACTCGAATCCTACGAGCAGTACTTC. Protein sequence: CAANTGTLESYEQYF. The V and J genes are TRBV10-3 and TRBJ2-7, with D perhaps matching TRBD1 (6 bases). Germline lookup yields CDR1 ENHRY and CDR2 SYGVKD. With 11 bases removed from V and 1 base from J, the gap between germline ends came to 21 bases. The CDR3 loop spans 15 amino acids.

Remarks on this clonotype: One end of the junction varies from germline; a read error may be responsible. V gene TRBV29-1 combines with J gene TRBJ2-2; D might be TRBD1 (6 bases). Germline V CDR1 and CDR2: SQVTM, ANQGSEA. The CDR3 extends over 15 amino acids. The CDR3 is CSAEAGGSGDLGLFF. CDR3 sequence (DNA): TGCAGCGCTGAAGCTGGCGGGTCAGGGGATTTAGGGCTGTTTTTT.

Of note for this clonotype: One end of the junction fails to match germline, which may point to a read error. The chain carries TRBV4-1 and TRBJ2-3; 8 nucleotides match TRBD1. There are 14 residues in the CDR3. Per germline, CDR1 MGHRA and CDR2 YSYEKL. The CDR3 bases are TGCGCCAGTAGCCAAGCAGGGGGCACAGATACCCAGTATTTT. Translated: CASSQAGGTDTQYF.

The chain employs TRBV6-1 and TRBJ1-2; no clear D gene. Trimming took 2 bases from V and 2 from J, leaving 12 bases between them. Germline assignment: CDR1 MNHNS and CDR2 SASEGT. The CDR3 is 15 amino acids. The chain's CDR3 is CASSENKQGNYGYTF. CDR3 in DNA: TGTGCCAGCAGTGAAAACAAACAAGGGAACTATGGCTACACCTTC.

With respect to this clonotype: This CDR3 is missing its conserved last phenylalanine or tryptophan, likely due to a read error. The chain employs TRBV6-1 and TRBJ2-1, with D hard to call. This CDR3 is 13 amino acids long. V was cut by 7 bases and J by 7 bases, with 14 bases left in between. Germline V gene data show CDR1 as MNHNS and CDR2 as SASEGT. The CDR3 sequence: CASIRPVWNEQFL. For the CDR3, the DNA is TGTGCCAGCATACGACCAGTATGGAATGAGCAGTTCCTC.

This clonotype was seen once. This CDR3 fails to terminate in the conserved phenylalanine or tryptophan, so it likely reflects a read error. V is TRBV24-1 and J is TRBJ2-1; D is uncertain. The CDR3 length is 16 residues. Germline-derived CDR1 and CDR2 are KGHDR and SFDVKD. The DNA of the CDR3 is TGTGCCATCAGTGATTTGCGAGGAAACTCCTACAATGAGCAGTTCTCC. Protein sequence: CAISDLRGNSYNEQFS.

Comments on this clonotype: The junction and the germline gene differ at one end; a read error may be behind it. J is TRBJ2-7 and V is TRBV29-1; D may be TRBD2 (6 bases). The CDR3 runs to 13 residues. CDR1 SQVTM and CDR2 ANQGSEA come from the germline V gene. The CDR3, as DNA: TGCAGCGTTGAAAGCGGGTTCACCTACGAGAAGTGCTTC. Translating it yields CSVESGFTYEKCF.

Remarks on this clonotype: In this CDR3 the conserved last residue, phenylalanine or tryptophan, is missing, so a read error is likely. The chain recombines TRBV29-1 with TRBJ2-1, with 7 bases that match TRBD2. CDR1 is SQVTM and CDR2 is ANQGSEA in the germline V gene. CDR3 length: 13 amino acids. CDR3 sequence (DNA): TGCAGTGCCAAGAAGTGGGAGGGAGGTGAGCAGTTCTAC. Translating gives CSAKKWEGGEQFY.

Remarks on this clonotype: As the CDR3 is not closed by the conserved phenylalanine or tryptophan, this likely results from a read error. This rearrangement joins TRBV12-3 or TRBV12-4 to TRBJ2-5, with a possible D match to TRBD1 (6 bases). There are 13 residues in the CDR3. V lost 8 bases and J lost 4, with 14 bases in between. Here the CDR3 reads CASWGPKAETQYY. CDR3 DNA sequence: TGTGCCAGCTGGGGGCCCAAGGCAGAGACCCAGTACTAC.

This clonotype was picked up a small number of times. This sequence may be a read error, since a much larger clone differs from it by one base. No conserved phenylalanine or tryptophan is present at the end of the CDR3, so a read error is the likely explanation. The rearrangement joins TRBV20-1 to TRBJ2-1; the match to TRBD1 covers 8 bases. CDR3 length: 15 residues. Germline CDR1 is DFQATT and CDR2 is SNEGSKA (reference sequence). J gave up 6 bases and V 2 bases, and 9 bases lay outside the gene matches. Here the CDR3 reads CSARNPDRETNEQFI. The DNA of the CDR3 is TGCAGTGCTAGAAATCCGGACAGGGAGACCAATGAGCAGTTCATC.

To note about this clonotype: A read error may produce the germline difference seen at one junction end. The chain employs TRBV6-2 or TRBV6-3 and TRBJ2-2; weak D call: TRBD2 (5 bases). Germline V gene data show CDR1 as MNHEY and CDR2 as SVGEGT. The CDR3 has 16 residues. CDR3 coding DNA: TGTGCCAGCAGTCGCCTTGGACGGAGGCTAACCGGTGAGCTGTTTTTT. It is translated as CASSRLGRRLTGELFF.

Comments on this clonotype: One junction end does not reproduce the germline sequence, and a read error may be involved. The chain has TRBV11-2 and TRBJ2-7, with D perhaps matching TRBD1 (6 bases). The CDR3 covers 14 residues. Germline-derived CDR1 and CDR2 are SGHAT and FQNNGV. The CDR3 DNA sequence: TGTGCCAATAGCCTGAGGGACACTGCCTACGAGCAATACTTC. It codes for CANSLRDTAYEQYF.

The chain has TRBV29-1 and TRBJ2-5, with no clear D. The CDR3 has 12 amino acids. Germline V gives CDR1 SQVTM, CDR2 ANQGSEA. The V and J ends lost 7 bases and 5 bases respectively, with 14 bases between them. The CDR3 coding sequence is TGCAGCGGGTGCAGAACCGGCGAGACCCAGTACTTC. Amino acids: CSGCRTGETQYF.

Comment on this clonotype: An end of the junction does not agree with germline; a read error may underlie this. This chain uses TRBV4-1 with TRBJ2-7; 9 bases are a match to TRBD1. Germline V gene lookup returns CDR1 MGHRA and CDR2 YSYEKL. The CDR3 spans 17 residues. This CDR3 is CTRSQASATGGGYEQYF. CDR3 bases: TGCACCAGAAGCCAAGCGTCCGCAACAGGGGGCGGCTATGAGCAGTACTTC.

This clonotype appeared a single time. Lacking the conserved final phenylalanine or tryptophan, this CDR3 likely reflects a read error. The chain joins TRBV20-1 to TRBJ1-1; no clear D gene. Germline V CDR1 and CDR2: DFQATT, SNEGSKA (reference sequence). The CDR3 contains 11 residues. Deletions cut 2 bases from V and 6 bases from J, with 7 bases between. CDR3 residues: CSARRVPEAFI. DNA of the CDR3: TGCAGTGCTAGAAGGGTCCCTGAAGCTTTCATT.

For this clonotype: The junction shows a germline mismatch at one end, possibly a read error. Here the CDR3 reads CASSLYRGPYYGYTF. Here the CDR3 DNA reads TGTGCAAGCAGCTTATACAGGGGGCCTTACTATGGCTACACCTTC. V gene TRBV11-2 combines with J gene TRBJ1-2; TRBD1 matches at 9 bases. The CDR3 loop spans 15 amino acids. Looked up from germline, CDR1 is SGHAT and CDR2 is FQNNGV.

Points on this clonotype: A much larger clone differs by one base, so this may be a read error. The chain carries TRBV28 and TRBJ1-1; no clear D. The germline gives CDR1 MDHEN, CDR2 SYDVKM. The CDR3 contains 14 residues. The CDR3, as DNA: TGTGCCAGCCTACGTCCCGGGTTTAACACTGAAACTTTCTTT. The encoded protein is CASLRPGFNTETFF.

This clonotype was observed a few times. The final CDR3 position lacks the conserved phenylalanine or tryptophan, pointing to a likely read error. V usage is TRBV5-8 and J usage is TRBJ2-5, with D uncertain. The germline V gene encodes CDR1 SGHTS and CDR2 YDEGEE. This CDR3 comprises 11 residues. In DNA, the CDR3 is TGTGTCAGCAGCTTGGTGGAGACCCAGTACTTA. Amino acids: CVSSLVETQYL.

In its sample, this clonotype ranks as medium-sized. The CDR3 DNA reads as TGCAGCGTCCCCCGGGCTACGAACAATGAGCAGTTCTTC. Its translation: CSVPRATNNEQFF. V is TRBV29-1 and J is TRBJ2-1, with D uncertain. The CDR3 consists of 13 residues. V shed 6 bases and J shed 5 bases, with 14 bases lying between them. CDR1 and CDR2 (germline): SQVTM, ANQGSEA.

Turning to this clonotype: One end of the junction fails to match germline, which may point to a read error. The gene calls are TRBV29-1 and TRBJ2-2, with 11 bases that match TRBD2. Germline V lookup: CDR1 SQVTM, CDR2 ANQGSEA. The CDR3 length is 16 residues. CDR3 coding DNA: TGCAGCGTCGAACCTCTAGCGGGAGGAGGAACCGGGGAGCTGTCCTTT. As protein: CSVEPLAGGGTGELSF.

About this clonotype itself: Relative to the germline gene, one junction end is altered; a read error may explain this. This chain connects TRBV29-1 to TRBJ2-7; D may be TRBD1 or TRBD2 (6 bases each). This CDR3 region has 14 residues. The germline V gene encodes CDR1 SQVTM and CDR2 ANQGSEA. The CDR3 DNA reads TGCAGCGGTGTATATCAACAGGGAGGCTACGAGCCGTACTTC. Translation gives CSGVYQQGGYEPYF.

Comments on this clonotype: At one of its ends the junction is not consistent with the germline gene, which may arise from a read error. This chain links TRBV20-1 with TRBJ2-3; D ambiguous. The CDR3 spans 15 residues. The germline V gene encodes CDR1 DFQATT and CDR2 SNEGSKA (reference sequence). This chain's CDR3 is CSARDGVESTDTQYF. CDR3 DNA sequence: TGCAGTGCTAGAGATGGAGTGGAAAGCACAGATACTCAGTATTTT.

CDR3 sequence: CASSDLRTWVYEQYF. As DNA, the CDR3 is TGTGCCAGCAGTGATCTTAGGACATGGGTGTACGAGCAGTACTTC. The rearrangement uses TRBV25-1 and TRBJ2-7, with a possible D match to TRBD1 (5 bases). This CDR3 is 15 amino acids long. Germline V lookup: CDR1 MGHDK, CDR2 SYGVNS. V gave up 3 bases and J gave up 4 bases, with 16 bases separating them.

This chain joins TRBV11-2 and TRBJ1-3; unclear D gene. This CDR3 is 15 amino acids long. V was shortened by 8 bases and J by 2 bases, with 16 bases between the two germline ends. CDR1 is SGHAT, CDR2 FQNNGV, per germline. The CDR3 protein is CASGADMNTGNTIYF. In nucleotides, the CDR3 is TGTGCCAGCGGCGCAGACATGAACACTGGAAACACCATATATTTT. The variable domain in full, with the rest retrieved from reference TRBV11-2 and TRBJ1-3, is EAGVAQSPRYKIIEKRQSVAFWCNPISGHATLYWYQQILGQGPKLLIQFQNNGVVDDSQLPKDRFSAERLKGVDSTLKIQPAKLEDSAVYLCASGADMNTGNTIYFGEGSWLTVV.

A note on this clonotype: The missing conserved phenylalanine or tryptophan at the end of this CDR3 makes a read error likely. The chain carries TRBV6-4 and TRBJ2-2; the D is unclear. Germline V gene data show CDR1 as MRHNA and CDR2 as SNTAGT. CDR3 length equals 14 residues. The CDR3 nucleotides are TGTGCCAGCAGTGAATCGGAGAACATCGGGGAGCTGTTTTAT. Residues: CASSESENIGELFY.